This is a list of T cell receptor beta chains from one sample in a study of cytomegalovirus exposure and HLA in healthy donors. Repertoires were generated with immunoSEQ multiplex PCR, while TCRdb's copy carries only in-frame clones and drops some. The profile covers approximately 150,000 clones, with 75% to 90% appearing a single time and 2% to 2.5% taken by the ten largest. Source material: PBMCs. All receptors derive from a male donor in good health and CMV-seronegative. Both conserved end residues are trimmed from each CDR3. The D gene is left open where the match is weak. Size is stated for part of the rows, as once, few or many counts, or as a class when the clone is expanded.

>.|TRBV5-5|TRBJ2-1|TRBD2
ASSLRGTSGGIINNEQF
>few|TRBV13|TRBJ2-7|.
ASSLEGQVPYEQY
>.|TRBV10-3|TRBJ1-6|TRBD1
AIRTGGLDNSPLH
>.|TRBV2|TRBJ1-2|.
ASSVRNYGYT
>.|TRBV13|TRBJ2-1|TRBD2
ASSYLTAGGYNEQF
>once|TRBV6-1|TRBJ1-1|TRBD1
ASSVAGGAYPEAF
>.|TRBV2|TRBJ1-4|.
ASSVPGAIRGEKLF
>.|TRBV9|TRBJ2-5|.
ASSDLGGGSETQY
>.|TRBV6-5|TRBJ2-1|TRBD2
ASTNGGGNEQF
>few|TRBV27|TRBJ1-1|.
ASSFRGAGRTEAF
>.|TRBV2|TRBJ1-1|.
ASSGAFTAEAF
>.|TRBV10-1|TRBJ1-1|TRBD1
ASSESKNRGRGENTEAF
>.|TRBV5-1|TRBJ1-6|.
ASKGLGGADSPLH